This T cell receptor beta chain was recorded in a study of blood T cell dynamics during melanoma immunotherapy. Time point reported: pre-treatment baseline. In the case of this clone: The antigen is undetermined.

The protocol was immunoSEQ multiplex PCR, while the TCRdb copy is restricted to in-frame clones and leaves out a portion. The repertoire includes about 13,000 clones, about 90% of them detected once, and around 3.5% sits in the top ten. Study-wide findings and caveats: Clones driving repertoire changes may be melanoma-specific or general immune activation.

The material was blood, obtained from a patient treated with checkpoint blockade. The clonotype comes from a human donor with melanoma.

CDR3 sequence (DNA): TGTGCCAGCAGGCCTAACAGATTCTCTGGAAACACCATATATTTT. It is translated as CASRPNRFSGNTIYF. The chain carries TRBV28 and TRBJ1-3, with D uncertain. The germline V and J ends were trimmed by 6 bases and 0 bases, with 12 bases remaining between them. This CDR3 comprises 15 residues. CDR1 and CDR2 from the germline V gene are MDHEN and SYDVKM.